This T cell receptor (beta chain) was sequenced during a study of T-cell memory formation after mild COVID-19. Study conclusions and caveats: The CD4+ clones that contracted clustered mainly within CM and EM, and the CD8+ clones concentrated in EMRA.

In TCRdb, the 5' RACE reads were re-called with MiXCR into one record per CDR3 protein. The data contain more than 80,000 distinct CDR3 sequences, under 15% of them singletons. Points on this clonotype: Its antigen is unknown.

The germline V gene encodes CDR1 DFQATT and CDR2 SNEGSKA (reference sequence). The CDR3 runs to 14 residues. V lost 0 bases and J lost 3, with 11 bases in between. The receptor comes from an adult woman who had mild COVID-19 (a few samples of this study predate the infection). Cell type and time point are not known. The sample was PBMCs or a T cell subset sorted from them (not recorded which). The gene calls are TRBV20-1 and TRBJ1-1; D unclear. CDR3 sequence reads: CSARETPYDTEAFF. The DNA of the CDR3 is TGCAGTGCTAGAGAGACCCCTTACGACACTGAAGCTTTCTTT.